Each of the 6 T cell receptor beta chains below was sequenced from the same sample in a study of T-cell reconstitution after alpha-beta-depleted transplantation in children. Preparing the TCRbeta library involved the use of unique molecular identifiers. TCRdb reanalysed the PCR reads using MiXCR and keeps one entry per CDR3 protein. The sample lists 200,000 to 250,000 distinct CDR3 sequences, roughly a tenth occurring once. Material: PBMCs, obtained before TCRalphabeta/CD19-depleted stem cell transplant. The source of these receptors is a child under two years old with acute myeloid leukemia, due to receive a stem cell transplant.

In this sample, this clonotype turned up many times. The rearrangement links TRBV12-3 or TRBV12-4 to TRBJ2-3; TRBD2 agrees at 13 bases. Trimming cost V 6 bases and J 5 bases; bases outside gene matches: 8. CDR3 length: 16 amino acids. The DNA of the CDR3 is TGTGCCAGCAGCCCTAGACTAGCGGGAGGTGTAGATACGCAGTATTTT. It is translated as CASSPRLAGGVDTQYF.

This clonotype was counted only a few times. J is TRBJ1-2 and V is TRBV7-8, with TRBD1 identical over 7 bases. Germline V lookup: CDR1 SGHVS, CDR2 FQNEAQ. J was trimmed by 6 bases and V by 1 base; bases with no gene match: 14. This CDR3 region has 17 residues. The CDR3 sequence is CASSLVFGQDAIDGYTF. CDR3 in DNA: TGTGCCAGCAGCTTAGTATTCGGACAGGACGCCATAGATGGCTACACCTTC.

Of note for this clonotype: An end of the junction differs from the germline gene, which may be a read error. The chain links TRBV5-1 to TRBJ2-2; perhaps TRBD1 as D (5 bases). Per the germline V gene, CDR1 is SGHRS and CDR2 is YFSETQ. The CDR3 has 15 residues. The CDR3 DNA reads TGCGTCAGCAGTTTGCCTGGGGCTGACACCGGGGAGCTGTTTTTT. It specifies CVSSLPGADTGELFF.

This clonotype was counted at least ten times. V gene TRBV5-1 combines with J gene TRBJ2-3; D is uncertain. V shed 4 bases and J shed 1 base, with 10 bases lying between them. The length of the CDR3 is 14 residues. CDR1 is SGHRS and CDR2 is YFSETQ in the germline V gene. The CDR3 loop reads CASSLEGRTDTQYF. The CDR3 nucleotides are TGCGCCAGCAGCCTCGAAGGTCGCACAGATACGCAGTATTTT. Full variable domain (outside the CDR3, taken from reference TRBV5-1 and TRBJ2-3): KAGVTQTPRYLIKTRGQQVTLSCSPISGHRSVSWYQQTPGQGLQFLFEYFSETQRNKGNFPGRFSGRQFSNSRSEMNVSTLELGDSALYLCASSLEGRTDTQYFGPGTRLTVL.

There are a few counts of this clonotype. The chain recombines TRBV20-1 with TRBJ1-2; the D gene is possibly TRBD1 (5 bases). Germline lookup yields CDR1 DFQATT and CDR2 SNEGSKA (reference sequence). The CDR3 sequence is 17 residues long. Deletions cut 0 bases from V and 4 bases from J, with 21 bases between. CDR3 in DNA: TGCAGTGCTAGAGATGTACCAGGAAAGAGGGGAGGCTATGGCTACACCTTC. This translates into CSARDVPGKRGGYGYTF.

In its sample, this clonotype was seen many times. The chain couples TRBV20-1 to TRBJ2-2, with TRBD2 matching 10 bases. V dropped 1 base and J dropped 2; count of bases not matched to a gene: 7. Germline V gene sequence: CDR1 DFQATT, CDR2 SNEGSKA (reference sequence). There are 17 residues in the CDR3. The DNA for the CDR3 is TGCAGTGCTAGAGGGATAGCGGGAGGCTCCAACACCGGGGAGCTGTTTTTT. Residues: CSARGIAGGSNTGELFF.